This T cell receptor beta chain stems from a study of blood T cell repertoires in COVID-19. Study-wide background: Italy, Spain and the United States were the sources of the convalescent and acute COVID-19 samples. PBMCs, B-cell-depleted T cells, or T cells provided the cDNA or gDNA that made up the material.

TCRdb's copy holds only in-frame clones and misses some; the assay was immunoSEQ multiplex PCR. The sample carries approximately 200,000 clones, 90% recorded once. Per the germline V gene, CDR1 is LNHDA and CDR2 is SQIVND (reference sequence). Losses at the gene ends were 2 bases for V and 7 bases for J; bases not matched to a gene: 10. CDR3 size: 16 residues. Cohort placement rested on clinical history that participants reported themselves. Recovered Cohort 3 donors showed two negative PCRs, clearance, or symptom resolution. The clonotype was recovered from a man aged 25-45 years who had recovered from COVID-19. The rearrangement links TRBV19 to TRBJ2-5; 10 nucleotides agree with TRBD2. The sample was PBMCs or T cells enriched from blood (not recorded which). The CDR3 DNA reads as TGTGCCAGTAGTATAACAGCGGGAGGGGGGTCGGGGACCCAGTACTTC. It specifies CASSITAGGGSGTQYF.